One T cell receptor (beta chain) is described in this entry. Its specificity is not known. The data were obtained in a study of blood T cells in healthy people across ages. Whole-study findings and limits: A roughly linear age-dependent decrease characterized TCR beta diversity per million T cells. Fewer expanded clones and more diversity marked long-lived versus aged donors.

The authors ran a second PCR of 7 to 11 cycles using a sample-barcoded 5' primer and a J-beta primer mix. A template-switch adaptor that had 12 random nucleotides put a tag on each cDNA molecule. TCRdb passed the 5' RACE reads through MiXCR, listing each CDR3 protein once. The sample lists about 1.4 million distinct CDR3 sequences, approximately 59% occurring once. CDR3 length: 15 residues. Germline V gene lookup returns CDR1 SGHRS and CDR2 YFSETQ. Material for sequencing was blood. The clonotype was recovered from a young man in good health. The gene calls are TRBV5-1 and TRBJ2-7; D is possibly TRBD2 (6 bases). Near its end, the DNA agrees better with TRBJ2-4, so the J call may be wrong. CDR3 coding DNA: TGCGCCAGCAGTCAAGCGCCTACCCCGGGGGACATTCAGTACTTC. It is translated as CASSQAPTPGDIQYF.